Listed here is a single T cell receptor (beta chain). This sample was included in a study of beta chain features in type 1 diabetes. Every isolated RNA sample was fully reverse transcribed, so sequencing captured expressed TCRB transcripts. Using immunoSEQ multiplex PCR, the repertoire was profiled, and TCRdb retains in-frame clones only, with some absent. The profile covers about 360,000 clones, with roughly an eighth appearing a single time and roughly 0.017% taken by the ten largest. Germline V gene lookup returns CDR1 SGHAT and CDR2 FQDESV (reference sequence). V shed 3 bases and J shed 7 bases, with 13 bases lying between them. This CDR3 contains 14 residues.

The TCR comes from a young man in good health. Material: naive CD4+ T cells from blood. V is TRBV11-1 and J is TRBJ2-1; D is perhaps TRBD1 (6 bases). The CDR3 DNA sequence: TGTGCCAGCAGCTTCAGGACAGATATGAATGAGCAGTTCTTC. Its translation is CASSFRTDMNEQFF.